This TCR beta chain was recorded in a study of cytomegalovirus exposure and HLA in healthy donors. Overall study context: A data release that came early held around 85 million unique TCRs from HLA-typed donors. Whole-study findings and limits: Earlier analysis yielded a pattern in which most TCR beta V segments were productive about 87% or about 30% of the time.

The study ran its PCR with 60 Vbeta and 13 Jbeta primers. Sequencing was performed with immunoSEQ multiplex PCR; in TCRdb, only in-frame clones are kept and a portion is missing. The sample lists 150,000 to 200,000 clones; 75% to 85% were seen once. This CDR3 region has 12 residues. Germline values: CDR1 SGHTA, CDR2 FQGTGA. Trimming shortened V by 5 bases and J by 11 bases, and 10 bases separated the two germline ends. Of note for this clone: Its antigen remains unknown.

The sequenced sample consisted of PBMCs. V gene TRBV7-3 combines with J gene TRBJ1-6; unclear D gene. The TCR sequence derives from a male donor in good health and CMV-seropositive. Here the CDR3 DNA reads TGTGCCAGCAGCGTACAGTTTACACCCCTCCACTTT. Residues: CASSVQFTPLHF.